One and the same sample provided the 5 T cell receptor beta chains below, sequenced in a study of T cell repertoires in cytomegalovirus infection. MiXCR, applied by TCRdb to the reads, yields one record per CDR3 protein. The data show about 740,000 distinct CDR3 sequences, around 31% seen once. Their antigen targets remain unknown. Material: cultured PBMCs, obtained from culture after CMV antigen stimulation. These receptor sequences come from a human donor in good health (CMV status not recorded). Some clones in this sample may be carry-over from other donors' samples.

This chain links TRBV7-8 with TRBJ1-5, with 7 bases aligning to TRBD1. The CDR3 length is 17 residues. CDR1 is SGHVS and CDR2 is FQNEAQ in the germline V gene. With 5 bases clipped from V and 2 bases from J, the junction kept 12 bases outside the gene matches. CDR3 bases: TGTGCCAGCAGCGCAGGGGGGGGGGGTTGGGGCAATCAGCCCCAGCATTTT. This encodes CASSAGGGGWGNQPQHF. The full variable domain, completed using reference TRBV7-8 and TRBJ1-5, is GAGVSQSPRYKVAKRGQDVALRCDPISGHVSLFWYQQALGQGPEFLTYFQNEAQLDKSGLPSDRFFAERPEGSVSTLKIQRTQQEDSAVYLCASSAGGGGWGNQPQHFGDGTRLSIL.

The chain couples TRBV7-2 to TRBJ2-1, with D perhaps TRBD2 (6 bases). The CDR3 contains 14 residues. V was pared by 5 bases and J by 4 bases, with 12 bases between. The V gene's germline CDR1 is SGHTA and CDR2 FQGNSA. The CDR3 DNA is TGTGCCAGCAGCATCGCTAGCGAGTACAATGAGCAGTTCTTC. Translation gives CASSIASEYNEQFF.

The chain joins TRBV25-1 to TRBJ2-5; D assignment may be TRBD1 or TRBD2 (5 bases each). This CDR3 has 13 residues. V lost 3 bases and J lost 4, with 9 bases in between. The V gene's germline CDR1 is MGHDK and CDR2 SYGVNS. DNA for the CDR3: TGTGCCAGCAGTGATACGGGACGAGAGACCCAGTACTTC. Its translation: CASSDTGRETQYF.

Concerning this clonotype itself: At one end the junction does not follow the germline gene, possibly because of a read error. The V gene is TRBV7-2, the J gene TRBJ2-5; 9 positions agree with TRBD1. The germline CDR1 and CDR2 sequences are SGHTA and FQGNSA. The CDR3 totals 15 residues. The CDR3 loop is CASSLVHRGQGTQYF. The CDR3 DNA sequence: TGTGCCAGCAGCTTAGTTCACAGGGGGCAAGGGACCCAGTACTTC. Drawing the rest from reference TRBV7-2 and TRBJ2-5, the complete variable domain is GAGVSQSPSNKVTEKGKDVELRCDPISGHTALYWYRQSLGQGLEFLIYFQGNSAPDKSGLPSDRFSAERTGGSVSTLTIQRTQQEDSAVYLCASSLVHRGQGTQYFGPGTRLLVL.

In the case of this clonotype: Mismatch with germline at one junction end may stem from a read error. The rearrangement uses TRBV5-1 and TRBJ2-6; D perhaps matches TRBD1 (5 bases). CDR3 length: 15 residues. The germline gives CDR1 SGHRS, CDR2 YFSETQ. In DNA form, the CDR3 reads TGCGCCAGCAGTCCGGTGCCAACTGGGGCCAACGTCCTGACATTC. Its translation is CASSPVPTGANVLTF.